The clone carrying this T cell receptor beta chain has only a few counts. Its antigen is undetermined. Naive CD8 T cells were FACS-sorted by CD8+CD4-CCR7+CD45RA+ markers. Previously described methods and listed TCR primers were used for bulk TCR libraries. TCRdb called the PCR reads again in MiXCR, with one record for every CDR3 protein. The table shows around 40,000 distinct CDR3 sequences, with about a fifth occurring only once. This specimen belongs to a study of molecular identifiers for immune sequencing clone quantification. The germline gives CDR1 SGHAT, CDR2 FQNNGV. CDR3 length equals 16 residues. V shed 4 bases and J shed 6 bases, with 19 bases lying between them. The study, taken as a whole, reports: Jurkat TCR RNA spiked in from one cell (amid some 1 million naive cells) was reportedly detectable.

Material for sequencing was naive CD8+ T cells from blood, with Jurkat cell RNA spiked in. Subset of the sample: FACS-sorted CD8+CD4-CCR7+CD45RA+ naive T cells. The chain has TRBV11-2 and TRBJ2-1; a possible D gene is TRBD2 (6 bases). The clonotype originates from a human donor in good health. Some libraries in this study had Jurkat cell RNA spiked in. This chain's CDR3 is CASSSPDSLGGNEQFF. In nucleotides, the CDR3 is TGTGCCAGCAGCTCTCCCGACAGCCTGGGAGGCAATGAGCAGTTCTTC.